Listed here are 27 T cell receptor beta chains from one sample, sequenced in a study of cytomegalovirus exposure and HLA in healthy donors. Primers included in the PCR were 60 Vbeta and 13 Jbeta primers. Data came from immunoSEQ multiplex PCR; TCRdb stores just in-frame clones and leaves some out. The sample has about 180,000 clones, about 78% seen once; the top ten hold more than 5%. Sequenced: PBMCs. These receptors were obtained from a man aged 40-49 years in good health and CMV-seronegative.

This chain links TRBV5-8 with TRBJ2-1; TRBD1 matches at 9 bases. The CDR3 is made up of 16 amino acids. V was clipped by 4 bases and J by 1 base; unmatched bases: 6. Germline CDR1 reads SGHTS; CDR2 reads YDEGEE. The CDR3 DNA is TGTGCCAGCAGCCCCCTGGGACAGGGATCCTACAATGAGCAGTTCTTC. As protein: CASSPLGQGSYNEQFF.

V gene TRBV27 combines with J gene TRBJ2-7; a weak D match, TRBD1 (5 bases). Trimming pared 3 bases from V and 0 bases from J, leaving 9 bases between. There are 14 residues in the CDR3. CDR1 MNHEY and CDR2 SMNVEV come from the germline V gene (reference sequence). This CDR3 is CASSLTVSSYEQYF. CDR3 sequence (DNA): TGTGCCAGCAGTTTGACAGTTAGCTCCTACGAGCAGTACTTC.

CDR3 protein: CASSLRAGANTEAFF. CDR3 in DNA: TGTGCCAGCAGCTTACGGGCAGGGGCGAACACTGAAGCTTTCTTT. The rearrangement links TRBV7-9 to TRBJ1-1, with a tentative D call TRBD1 (6 bases). CDR3 length: 15 amino acids. V was pared by 2 bases and J by 1 base, with 11 bases between. Germline assignment: CDR1 SEHNR and CDR2 FQNEAQ (reference sequence).

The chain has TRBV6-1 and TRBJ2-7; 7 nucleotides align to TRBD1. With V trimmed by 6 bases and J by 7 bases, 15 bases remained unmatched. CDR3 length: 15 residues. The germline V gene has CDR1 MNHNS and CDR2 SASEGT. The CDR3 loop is CASSLERQGSGEQYF. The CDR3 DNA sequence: TGTGCCAGCAGCCTGGAGAGACAGGGATCGGGAGAGCAGTACTTC.

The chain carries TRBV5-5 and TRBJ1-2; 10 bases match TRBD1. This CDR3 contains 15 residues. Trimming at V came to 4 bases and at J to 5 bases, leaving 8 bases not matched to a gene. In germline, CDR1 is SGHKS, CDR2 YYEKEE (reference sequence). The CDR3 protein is CASSPRTGGSYGYTF. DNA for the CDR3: TGTGCCAGCAGCCCGCGGACAGGGGGGAGTTATGGCTACACCTTC.

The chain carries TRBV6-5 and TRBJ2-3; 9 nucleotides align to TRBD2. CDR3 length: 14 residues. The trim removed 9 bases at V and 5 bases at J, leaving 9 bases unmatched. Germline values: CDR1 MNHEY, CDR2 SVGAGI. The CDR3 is CARLGLAELDTQYF. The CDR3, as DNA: TGTGCCAGACTGGGACTAGCAGAATTAGATACGCAGTATTTT.

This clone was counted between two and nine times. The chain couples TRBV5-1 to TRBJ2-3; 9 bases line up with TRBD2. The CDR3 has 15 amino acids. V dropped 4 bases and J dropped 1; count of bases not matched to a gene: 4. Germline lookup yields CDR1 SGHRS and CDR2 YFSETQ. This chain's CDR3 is CASSVSGGRTDTQYF. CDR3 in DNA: TGCGCCAGCAGCGTTAGCGGGGGCCGCACAGATACGCAGTATTTT.

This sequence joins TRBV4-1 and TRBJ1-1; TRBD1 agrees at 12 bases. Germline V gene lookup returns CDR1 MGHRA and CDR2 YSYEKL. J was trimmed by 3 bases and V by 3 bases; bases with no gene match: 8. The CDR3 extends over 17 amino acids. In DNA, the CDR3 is TGCGCCAGCAGCCAGGGACAGGGGGCAGGGTTGGACACTGAAGCTTTCTTT. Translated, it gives CASSQGQGAGLDTEAFF.

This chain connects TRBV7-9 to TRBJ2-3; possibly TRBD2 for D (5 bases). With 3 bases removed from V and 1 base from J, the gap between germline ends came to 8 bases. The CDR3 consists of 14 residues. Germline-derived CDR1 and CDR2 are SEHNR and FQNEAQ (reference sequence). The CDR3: CASSFSLGTDTQYF. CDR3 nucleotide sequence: TGTGCCAGCAGCTTCTCACTAGGCACAGATACGCAGTATTTT.

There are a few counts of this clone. CDR3 amino acids: CASSYSSDWRETQYF. The CDR3 bases are TGTGCCAGCAGTTACTCTTCGGACTGGAGGGAGACCCAGTACTTC. The rearrangement joins TRBV6-5 to TRBJ2-5; D possibly corresponds to TRBD2 (5 bases). There are 15 residues in the CDR3. Trimming pared 0 bases from V and 5 bases from J, leaving 13 bases between. The germline gives CDR1 MNHEY, CDR2 SVGAGI.

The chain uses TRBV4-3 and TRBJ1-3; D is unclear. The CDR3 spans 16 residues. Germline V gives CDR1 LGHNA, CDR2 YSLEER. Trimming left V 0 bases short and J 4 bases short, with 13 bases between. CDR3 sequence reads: CASSQEAREPGNTIYF. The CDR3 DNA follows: TGCGCCAGCAGCCAAGAAGCCCGGGAGCCGGGAAACACCATATATTTT.

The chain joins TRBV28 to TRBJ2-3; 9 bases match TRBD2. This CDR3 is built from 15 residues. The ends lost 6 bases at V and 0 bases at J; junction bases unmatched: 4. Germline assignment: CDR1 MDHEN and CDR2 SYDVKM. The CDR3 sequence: CASRIAGESTDTQYF. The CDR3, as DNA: TGTGCCAGCAGAATAGCGGGAGAGAGCACAGATACGCAGTATTTT.

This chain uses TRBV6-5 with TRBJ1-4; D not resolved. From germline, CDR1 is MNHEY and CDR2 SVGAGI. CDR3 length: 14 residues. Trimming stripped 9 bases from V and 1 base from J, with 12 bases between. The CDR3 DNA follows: TGTGCCAGTGCCGGTTCTTTAACTAATGAAAAACTGTTTTTT. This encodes CASAGSLTNEKLFF.

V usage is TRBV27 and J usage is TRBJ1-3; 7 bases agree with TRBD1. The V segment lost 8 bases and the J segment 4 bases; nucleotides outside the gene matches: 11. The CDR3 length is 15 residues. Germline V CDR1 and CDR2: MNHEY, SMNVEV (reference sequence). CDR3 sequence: CASWKAGGLGNTIYF. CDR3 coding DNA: TGTGCCAGCTGGAAGGCAGGGGGGCTCGGAAACACCATATATTTT.

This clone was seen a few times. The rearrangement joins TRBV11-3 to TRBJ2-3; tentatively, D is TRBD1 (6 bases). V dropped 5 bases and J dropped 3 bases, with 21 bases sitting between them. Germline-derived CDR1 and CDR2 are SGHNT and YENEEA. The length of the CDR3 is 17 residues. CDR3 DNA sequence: TGTGCCAGCAGCCGGGCGGCAGGGGCGGTCGGGACAGATACGCAGTATTTT. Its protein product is CASSRAAGAVGTDTQYF. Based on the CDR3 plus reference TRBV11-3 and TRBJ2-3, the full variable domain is EAGVVQSPRYKIIEKKQPVAFWCNPISGHNTLYWYLQNLGQGPELLIRYENEEAVDDSQLPKDRFSAERLKGVDSTLKIQPAELGDSAVYLCASSRAAGAVGTDTQYFGPGTRLTVL.

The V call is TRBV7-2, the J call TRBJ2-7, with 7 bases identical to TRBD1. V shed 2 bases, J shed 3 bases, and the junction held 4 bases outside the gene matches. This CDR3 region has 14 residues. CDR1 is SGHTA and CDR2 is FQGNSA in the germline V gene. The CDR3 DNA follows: TGTGCCAGCAGCTTAACTCCAGGGGGCTACGAGCAGTACTTC. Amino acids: CASSLTPGGYEQYF.

The CDR3 nucleotides read TGTGCCAGCAGCAGGGAGGCTGAAGCTTTCTTT. Translated, it gives CASSREAEAFF. This chain joins TRBV7-9 and TRBJ1-1; D unresolved. V dropped 5 bases and J dropped 6 bases, with 7 bases sitting between them. There are 11 residues in the CDR3. CDR1 SEHNR and CDR2 FQNEAQ come from the germline V gene (reference sequence).

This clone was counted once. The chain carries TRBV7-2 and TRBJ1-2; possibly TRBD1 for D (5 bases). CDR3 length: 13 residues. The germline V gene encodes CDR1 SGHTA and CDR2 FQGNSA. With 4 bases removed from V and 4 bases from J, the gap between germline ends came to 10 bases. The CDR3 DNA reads TGTGCCAGCAGCTCTACAGGCGCCTATGGCTACACCTTC. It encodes CASSSTGAYGYTF. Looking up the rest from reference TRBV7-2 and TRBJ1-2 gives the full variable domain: GAGVSQSPSNKVTEKGKDVELRCDPISGHTALYWYRQSLGQGLEFLIYFQGNSAPDKSGLPSDRFSAERTGGSVSTLTIQRTQQEDSAVYLCASSSTGAYGYTFGSGTRLTVV.

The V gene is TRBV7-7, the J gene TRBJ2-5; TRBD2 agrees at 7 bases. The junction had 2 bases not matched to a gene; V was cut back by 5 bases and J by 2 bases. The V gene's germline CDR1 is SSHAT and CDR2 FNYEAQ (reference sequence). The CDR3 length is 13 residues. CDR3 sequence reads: CASSPGLQETQYF. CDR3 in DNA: TGTGCCAGCAGCCCGGGACTACAAGAGACCCAGTACTTC. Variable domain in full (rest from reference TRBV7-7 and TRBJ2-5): GAGVSQSPRYKVTKRGQDVTLRCDPISSHATLYWYQQALGQGPEFLTYFNYEAQPDKSGLPSDRFSAERPEGSISTLTIQRTEQRDSAMYRCASSPGLQETQYFGPGTRLLVL.

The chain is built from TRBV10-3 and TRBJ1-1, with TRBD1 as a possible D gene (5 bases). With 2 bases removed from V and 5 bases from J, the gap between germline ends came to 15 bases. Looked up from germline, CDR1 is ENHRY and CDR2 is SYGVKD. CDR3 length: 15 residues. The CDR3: CAISEGRTMGTEAFF. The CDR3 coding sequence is TGTGCCATCAGTGAGGGCAGGACAATGGGGACTGAAGCTTTCTTT.

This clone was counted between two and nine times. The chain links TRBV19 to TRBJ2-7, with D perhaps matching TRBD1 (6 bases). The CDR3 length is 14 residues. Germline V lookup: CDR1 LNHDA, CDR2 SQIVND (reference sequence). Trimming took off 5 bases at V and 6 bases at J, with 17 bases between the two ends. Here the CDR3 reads CASSEGEYRGEQYF. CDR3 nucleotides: TGTGCCAGTAGTGAGGGGGAATATAGGGGCGAGCAGTACTTC.

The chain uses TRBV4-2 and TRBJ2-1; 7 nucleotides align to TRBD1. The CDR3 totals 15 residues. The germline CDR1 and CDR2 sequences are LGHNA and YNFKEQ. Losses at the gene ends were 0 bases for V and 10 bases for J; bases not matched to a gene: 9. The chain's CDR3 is CASSQEGGHPREQFF. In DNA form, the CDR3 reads TGTGCCAGCAGCCAAGAAGGGGGCCACCCCCGCGAGCAGTTCTTC.

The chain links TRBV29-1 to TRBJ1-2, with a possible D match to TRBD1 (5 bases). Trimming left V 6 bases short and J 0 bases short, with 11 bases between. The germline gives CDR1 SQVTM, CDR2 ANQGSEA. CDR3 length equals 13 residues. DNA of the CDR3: TGCAGCGTGCGGGACTGGGCTAACTATGGCTACACCTTC. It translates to CSVRDWANYGYTF.

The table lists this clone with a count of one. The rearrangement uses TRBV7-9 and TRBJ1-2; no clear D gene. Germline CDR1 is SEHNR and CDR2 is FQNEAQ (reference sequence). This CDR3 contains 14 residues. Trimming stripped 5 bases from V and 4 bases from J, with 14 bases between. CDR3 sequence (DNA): TGTGCCAGCAGCCAAGTCGAGTCCGGCTATGGCTACACCTTC. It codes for CASSQVESGYGYTF.

The CDR3 DNA is TGCAGCGTCACCGCGTGGGAGGGGAACACTGAAGCTTTCTTT. Its protein is CSVTAWEGNTEAFF. The chain combines TRBV29-1 with TRBJ1-1; D is unclear. V lost 6 bases to trimming and J lost 1 base, with 15 bases between them. CDR1 is SQVTM, CDR2 ANQGSEA, per germline. CDR3 length equals 14 residues.

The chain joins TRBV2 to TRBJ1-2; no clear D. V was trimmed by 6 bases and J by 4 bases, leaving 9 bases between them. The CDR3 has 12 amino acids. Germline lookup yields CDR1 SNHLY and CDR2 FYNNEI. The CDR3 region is CASSVLSYGYTF. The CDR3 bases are TGTGCCAGCAGCGTTCTCAGCTATGGCTACACCTTC.

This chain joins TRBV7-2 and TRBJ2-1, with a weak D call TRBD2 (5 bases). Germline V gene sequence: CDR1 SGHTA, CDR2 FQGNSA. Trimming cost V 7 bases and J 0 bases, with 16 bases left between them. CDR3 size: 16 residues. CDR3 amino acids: CASIDYGKLSYNEQFF. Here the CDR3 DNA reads TGTGCCAGCATCGACTACGGTAAACTCTCCTACAATGAGCAGTTCTTC.